These 31 T cell receptor beta chains originate from one sample sequenced in a study of radiotherapy plus CTLA-4 blockade in lung cancer. Assay: immunoSEQ multiplex PCR; the TCRdb copy retains only in-frame clones and omits some. The sample records roughly 66,000 clones, about four fifths being singletons. The sample in question was peripheral blood, obtained from a patient treated with radiotherapy plus ipilimumab. The receptors were sampled from a human donor with non-small cell lung cancer who had a partial response to radiotherapy plus ipilimumab.

The rearrangement uses TRBV21-1 and TRBJ1-2. TRBV21-1 constitutes a pseudogene. The CDR3 length is 16 residues. The CDR3 bases are TGTGCCAGCAGCAAAACCACTTTTGAATGGGAGTATGGCTACACCTTC. This sequence encodes CASSKTTFEWEYGYTF.

A few counts support this clone. The chain employs TRBV27 and TRBJ2-2; tentatively, D is TRBD2 (5 bases). CDR3 length: 18 residues. V was cut by 0 bases and J by 3 bases, with 17 bases left in between. CDR1 is MNHEY and CDR2 is SMNVEV in the germline V gene (reference sequence). The CDR3 region has the DNA TGTGCCAGCAGTTTATCGAGTGGGAGCCTCTTTTACACCGGGGAGCTGTTTTTT. Translation gives CASSLSSGSLFYTGELFF.

The V call is TRBV29-1, the J call TRBJ2-3; 7 bases agree with TRBD2. J was trimmed by 8 bases and V by 7 bases; bases with no gene match: 6. This CDR3 contains 11 residues. Germline V gene lookup returns CDR1 SQVTM and CDR2 ANQGSEA. The CDR3 region has the DNA TGCAGCGAGGGGTGGGGGGGTACGCAGTATTTT. Protein sequence: CSEGWGGTQYF.

This clone was observed a handful of times. The chain joins TRBV5-1 to TRBJ2-5; tentative D call: TRBD2 (6 bases). CDR3 length equals 15 residues. The V and J ends lost 4 bases and 4 bases respectively, with 17 bases between them. Looked up from germline, CDR1 is SGHRS and CDR2 is YFSETQ. The CDR3 protein is CASSQPTGRGETQYF. The CDR3 DNA sequence: TGCGCCAGCAGCCAACCTACTGGGCGGGGAGAGACCCAGTACTTC.

The chain carries TRBV19 and TRBJ2-7; the D gene is possibly TRBD2 (6 bases). Trimming cost V 3 bases and J 7 bases, with 13 bases left between them. This CDR3 is 13 amino acids long. The germline V gene encodes CDR1 LNHDA and CDR2 SQIVND (reference sequence). The CDR3, as DNA: TGTGCCAGTAGTATGGGGCTGGGACTTGAGCAGTACTTC. Translated: CASSMGLGLEQYF.

V is TRBV10-3 and J is TRBJ2-5; 8 bases are a match to TRBD1. The J call may be incorrect, as the DNA end agrees better with TRBJ2-7. Germline V gene sequence: CDR1 ENHRY, CDR2 SYGVKD. This CDR3 is 12 amino acids long. The DNA of the CDR3 is TGTGCCATCACCCAGGACAGGGTCGAGCAGTACTTC. This sequence encodes CAITQDRVEQYF.

The rearrangement joins TRBV7-9 to TRBJ2-3, with 11 nucleotides matching TRBD1. Looked up from germline, CDR1 is SEHNR and CDR2 is FQNEAQ (reference sequence). With V trimmed by 4 bases and J by 3 bases, 12 bases remained unmatched. This CDR3 region has 18 residues. In DNA, the CDR3 is TGTGCCAGCAGCTCGGACAGGGGGCTCAGCGGGAGGACAGATACGCAGTATTTT. Its protein is CASSSDRGLSGRTDTQYF.

This chain joins TRBV6-1 and TRBJ2-7; tentatively, D is TRBD2 (5 bases). The CDR3 has 16 amino acids. Trimming left V 4 bases short and J 0 bases short, with 16 bases between. The germline gives CDR1 MNHNS, CDR2 SASEGT. The CDR3 nucleotides read TGTGCCAGCAGTGGGGGATGGGGAGCGAGCTCCTACGAGCAGTACTTC. It specifies CASSGGWGASSYEQYF.

The V call is TRBV18, the J call TRBJ2-3; 7 bases fit TRBD2. Trimming at V came to 1 base and at J to 0 bases, leaving 1 base not matched to a gene. There are 15 residues in the CDR3. Germline V lookup: CDR1 KGHSH, CDR2 LQKENI. CDR3: CASSPREGSTDTQYF. The CDR3 DNA is TGTGCCAGCTCACCACGGGAGGGAAGCACAGATACGCAGTATTTT.

V usage is TRBV7-2 and J usage is TRBJ2-7, with no clear D. The CDR3 is 15 residues long. Trimming took off 1 base at V and 5 bases at J, with 15 bases between the two ends. Per the germline V gene, CDR1 is SGHTA and CDR2 is FQGNSA. The CDR3 nucleotides are TGTGCCAGCAGCTTAGGAGACACGATTGTCCACGAGCAGTACTTC. Protein sequence: CASSLGDTIVHEQYF.

The chain has TRBV2 and TRBJ2-7; D not certain. The germline CDR1 and CDR2 sequences are SNHLY and FYNNEI. This CDR3 is 11 amino acids long. Trimming removed 4 bases at V and 7 bases at J, with 8 bases between. CDR3 DNA sequence: TGTGCCAGCAGTGCACTTGAAGAGCAGTACTTC. Amino acid sequence: CASSALEEQYF.

The V call is TRBV27, the J call TRBJ1-1; 8 nucleotides match TRBD1. Germline CDR1 and CDR2: MNHEY and SMNVEV (reference sequence). V lost 2 bases and J lost 10; bases outside the gene matches: 12. CDR3 size: 15 residues. The chain's CDR3 is CASSLLQGAFPVAFF. The CDR3 bases are TGTGCCAGCAGTTTACTCCAGGGGGCTTTTCCGGTAGCTTTCTTT.

The rearrangement links TRBV7-8 to TRBJ1-2; 8 bases agree with TRBD1. This CDR3 has 13 amino acids. Germline CDR1 reads SGHVS; CDR2 reads FQNEAQ. V lost 5 bases and J lost 4; bases outside the gene matches: 3. The CDR3 sequence: CASSKGQGYGYTF. For the CDR3, the DNA is TGTGCCAGCAGCAAAGGACAGGGCTATGGCTACACCTTC.

The chain joins TRBV6-4 to TRBJ2-3, with 12 bases matching TRBD2. Germline-derived CDR1 and CDR2 are MRHNA and SNTAGT. V gave up 6 bases and J gave up 4 bases; unmatched junction bases: 2. The CDR3 covers 14 residues. Here the CDR3 DNA reads TGTGCCAGCAGCCTAGCGGGAGGGGCAGATACGCAGTATTTT. It is translated as CASSLAGGADTQYF.

The rearrangement joins TRBV28 to TRBJ2-2; D gene unclear. Germline V CDR1 and CDR2: MDHEN, SYDVKM. V was cut by 3 bases and J by 6 bases, with 5 bases left in between. CDR3 length: 12 amino acids. The CDR3 region has the DNA TGTGCCAGCAGTTTTCATCCCGGGGAGCTGTTTTTT. Its protein is CASSFHPGELFF.

This clone was seen a handful of times. The chain joins TRBV5-4 to TRBJ1-2, with D possibly being TRBD1 (5 bases). Deletions cut 4 bases from V and 8 bases from J, with 21 bases between. Per the germline V gene, CDR1 is SGHNT and CDR2 is YYREEE (reference sequence). The length of the CDR3 is 15 residues. The CDR3, as DNA: TGTGCCAGCAGCATAATAGGGGATTCCACGAAAGGCTACACCTTC. This codes for CASSIIGDSTKGYTF. Full variable domain (remainder filled in from reference TRBV5-4 and TRBJ1-2): ETGVTQSPTHLIKTRGQQVTLRCSSQSGHNTVSWYQQALGQGPQFIFQYYREEENGRGNFPPRFSGLQFPNYSSELNVNALELDDSALYLCASSIIGDSTKGYTFGSGTRLTVV.

This chain uses TRBV9 with TRBJ1-5, with TRBD1 identical over 7 bases. Germline CDR1 is SGDLS and CDR2 is YYNGEE. Trimming cost V 4 bases and J 3 bases; bases outside gene matches: 4. The CDR3 is 14 residues long. CDR3 in amino acids: CASSPDRDNQPQHF. The CDR3 DNA sequence: TGTGCCAGCAGCCCAGACAGGGACAATCAGCCCCAGCATTTT. Full variable domain (outside the CDR3, taken from reference TRBV9 and TRBJ1-5): DSGVTQTPKHLITATGQRVTLRCSPRSGDLSVYWYQQSLDQGLQFLIQYYNGEERAKGNILERFSAQQFPDLHSELNLSSLELGDSALYFCASSPDRDNQPQHFGDGTRLSIL.

This clone was picked up a small number of times. The chain employs TRBV7-6 and TRBJ2-1, with TRBD2 matching over 14 bases. This CDR3 is 17 amino acids long. The J segment lost 8 bases and the V segment lost 5 bases, leaving 11 bases of the junction unmatched. Germline V gene data show CDR1 as SGHVS and CDR2 as FNYEAQ. The DNA for the CDR3 is TGTGCCAGCAGCCTCGTTCCCGGGACTAGCGGGAGCGATGAGCAGTTCTTC. Protein product: CASSLVPGTSGSDEQFF.

On this clone itself: At the DNA level, this CDR3 is encoded by other sequences in the same sample as well. The J gene is TRBJ2-2, the V gene TRBV28, with D hard to call. Germline loops: CDR1 MDHEN, CDR2 SYDVKM. The CDR3 is 12 residues long. V was shortened by 4 bases and J by 5 bases, with 5 bases between the two germline ends. The CDR3 sequence: CASSSSTGELFF. The CDR3 nucleotides are TGTGCCAGCAGTTCGTCTACCGGGGAGCTGTTTTTT. Full variable domain (rest looked up from reference TRBV28 and TRBJ2-2): DVKVTQSSRYLVKRTGEKVFLECVQDMDHENMFWYRQDPGLGLRLIYFSYDVKMKEKGDIPEGYSVSREKKERFSLILESASTNQTSMYLCASSSSTGELFFGEGSRLTVL.

J is TRBJ2-1 and V is TRBV30; 12 positions agree with TRBD2. This CDR3 has 15 amino acids. Germline CDR1 reads GTSNPN; CDR2 reads SVGIG (reference sequence). Unmatched junction bases numbered 1, after V lost 2 bases and J lost 2 bases. The CDR3 sequence: CAWSRTSGAYNEQFF. The CDR3 DNA sequence: TGTGCCTGGAGTCGGACTAGCGGGGCCTACAATGAGCAGTTCTTC.

The V call is TRBV5-1, the J call TRBJ2-5, with 11 bases identical to TRBD2. The CDR3 loop spans 17 amino acids. Germline V gene data show CDR1 as SGHRS and CDR2 as YFSETQ. Trimming at V came to 0 bases and at J to 5 bases, leaving 9 bases not matched to a gene. DNA of the CDR3: TGCGCCAGCAGCTTGGGACTAGCGGGGATACTAGGGGAGACCCAGTACTTC. This translates into CASSLGLAGILGETQYF.

The chain joins TRBV19 to TRBJ1-1, with D uncertain. This CDR3 spans 13 amino acids. CDR1 LNHDA and CDR2 SQIVND come from the germline V gene (reference sequence). Trimming cost V 6 bases and J 1 base, with 9 bases left between them. Here the CDR3 DNA reads TGTGCCAGTAGGGATACAGCGAACACTGAAGCTTTCTTT. Translated, it gives CASRDTANTEAFF.

The V gene is TRBV19, the J gene TRBJ1-1, with D possibly TRBD1 on 5 matching bases. Germline CDR1 and CDR2: LNHDA and SQIVND (reference sequence). The V and J ends lost 3 bases and 9 bases respectively, with 11 bases between them. The CDR3 runs to 12 residues. DNA of the CDR3: TGTGCCAGTAGTATGAGAGACAGCCAAGCTTTCTTT. Protein sequence: CASSMRDSQAFF.

This chain joins TRBV5-1 and TRBJ2-1; 7 bases align to TRBD1. The CDR3 totals 15 residues. Germline lookup yields CDR1 SGHRS and CDR2 YFSETQ. V lost 0 bases to trimming and J lost 6 bases; unmatched junction nucleotides: 6. The CDR3 spells CASSLEADRVNEQFF. CDR3 in DNA: TGCGCCAGCAGCTTGGAGGCCGACAGGGTCAATGAGCAGTTCTTC.

The chain is built from TRBV5-7 and TRBJ2-1, with D unresolved. TRBV5-7 qualifies as an ORF whose function is uncertain. This CDR3 is built from 14 residues. Trimming removed 5 bases at V and 8 bases at J, with 17 bases between. The CDR3 loop reads CASRPDTICDEQFF. The CDR3, as DNA: TGTGCCAGCAGGCCTGACACGATTTGTGATGAGCAGTTCTTC.

The CDR3 sequence: CASSALQETQYF. The CDR3 DNA reads as TGTGCCAGCAGTGCCCTTCAAGAGACCCAGTACTTC. The rearrangement links TRBV2 to TRBJ2-5; D remains unclear. V gave up 4 bases and J gave up 2 bases, with 5 bases separating them. Germline values: CDR1 SNHLY, CDR2 FYNNEI. The CDR3 contains 12 residues.

Remarks on this clone: The DNA is left out, because the CDR3 cannot be placed on it with certainty; the CDR3 is given as TCRdb lists it. The rearrangement links TRBV14 to TRBJ2-1; the listed D gene, TRBD2, was not tested against the DNA. The CDR3 has 17 amino acids, counting both end residues. CDR1 and CDR2 from the germline V gene are SGHDN and FVKESK. The CDR3 region is CASSQVWRGRAWNEQFF.

The chain has TRBV11-3 and TRBJ2-1; TRBD2 agrees at 8 bases. V was clipped by 5 bases and J by 5 bases; unmatched bases: 5. Per the germline V gene, CDR1 is SGHNT and CDR2 is YENEEA. The CDR3 spans 14 residues. The CDR3 loop is CASSPGGGNNEQFF. For the CDR3, the DNA is TGTGCCAGCAGCCCCGGGGGGGGGAACAATGAGCAGTTCTTC.

This clone showed up just a few times. CDR3 bases: TGCGCCAGCAGCTTAACTCTCCCCCGTACTAATGAGCAGTTCTTC. Translation gives CASSLTLPRTNEQFF. The chain has TRBV5-1 and TRBJ2-1; D is unclear. Germline CDR1 reads SGHRS; CDR2 reads YFSETQ. Trimming removed 2 bases from V and 7 bases from J, with 16 bases in between. The CDR3 runs 15 residues.

The J gene is TRBJ2-7, the V gene TRBV25-1; TRBD1 matches 7 bases. The germline V gene has CDR1 MGHDK and CDR2 SYGVNS. The CDR3 spans 15 residues. The junction had 6 bases not matched to a gene; V was cut back by 3 bases and J by 1 base. The CDR3 loop is CASSDPGQSSYEQYF. The CDR3 DNA is TGTGCCAGCAGTGACCCGGGACAGTCATCCTACGAGCAGTACTTC.

The V and J genes are TRBV2 and TRBJ2-3, with 9 nucleotides matching TRBD2. Per germline, CDR1 SNHLY and CDR2 FYNNEI. The CDR3 consists of 14 residues. Losses at the gene ends were 4 bases for V and 15 bases for J; bases not matched to a gene: 14. The CDR3 bases are TGTGCCAGCAGTGCCCTCCTGACTAGCGGCCACTTTTATTTT. Translating gives CASSALLTSGHFYF.